The entry below describes one T cell receptor (beta chain). The sample belongs to a study of T cell changes during pregnancy in multiple sclerosis. Libraries were prepared by immunoSEQ multiplex PCR; TCRdb keeps only in-frame clonotypes and omits some of them. The sample consists of about 110,000 clones, about 89% of them appearing once. CDR1 SGHRS and CDR2 YFSETQ come from the germline V gene. The V and J ends lost 0 bases and 2 bases respectively, with 11 bases between them. This CDR3 is built from 15 residues. The sequencing used peripheral blood, collected before pregnancy. V is TRBV5-1 and J is TRBJ1-1, with D unclear. The source of this sequence is a female donor with multiple sclerosis, enrolled in a pregnancy study. Here the CDR3 DNA reads TGCGCCAGCAGCTTGGTAGCGGGCGATAACACTGAAGCTTTCTTT. Its translation is CASSLVAGDNTEAFF.